Each of the 10 T cell receptor beta chains below was sequenced from the same sample in a study of blood T cell repertoires in COVID-19. Repertoires were generated with immunoSEQ multiplex PCR, while TCRdb's copy carries only in-frame clones and drops some. The sample holds some 490,000 clones, 70% to 90% seen once. Sequenced material: PBMCs or T cells enriched from blood (not recorded which). These receptors were taken from an older woman who had recovered from COVID-19.

The V call is TRBV19, the J call TRBJ2-1; 8 bases are a match to TRBD1. This CDR3 has 13 amino acids. Germline V gives CDR1 LNHDA, CDR2 SQIVND (reference sequence). The J segment lost 9 bases and the V segment lost 3 bases, leaving 4 bases of the junction unmatched. CDR3 DNA: TGTGCCAGTAGTATGACAGGGGCGGGTGAGCAGTTCTTC. It specifies CASSMTGAGEQFF.

The rearrangement links TRBV5-1 to TRBJ2-4, with a possible D match to TRBD1 (5 bases). The germline gives CDR1 SGHRS, CDR2 YFSETQ. The CDR3 sequence is 17 residues long. Trimming left V 3 bases short and J 0 bases short, with 16 bases between. The CDR3 protein is CASSSTQGTGAKNIQYF. For the CDR3, the DNA is TGCGCCAGCAGCTCCACCCAGGGCACCGGAGCCAAAAACATTCAGTACTTC.

The V gene is TRBV5-6, the J gene TRBJ1-6; TRBD1 aligns across 8 bases. Per germline, CDR1 SGHDT and CDR2 YYEEEE. V lost 4 bases and J lost 9; bases outside the gene matches: 6. This CDR3 comprises 14 residues. CDR3 region: CASSNGQGISPLHF. The DNA of the CDR3 is TGTGCCAGCAGCAATGGACAGGGAATTTCACCCCTCCACTTT. Complete variable domain (other parts from reference TRBV5-6 and TRBJ1-6): DAGVTQSPTHLIKTRGQQVTLRCSPKSGHDTVSWYQQALGQGPQFIFQYYEEEERQRGNFPDRFSGHQFPNYSSELNVNALLLGDSALYLCASSNGQGISPLHFGNGTRLTVT.

The rearrangement links TRBV28 to TRBJ2-3; possibly TRBD1 for D (8 bases). Germline values: CDR1 MDHEN, CDR2 SYDVKM. V dropped 5 bases and J dropped 0 bases, with 12 bases sitting between them. This CDR3 contains 15 residues. Here the CDR3 reads CASSTGGASTDTQYF. CDR3 sequence (DNA): TGTGCCAGCAGTACAGGGGGGGCTAGCACAGATACGCAGTATTTT. Supplemented by reference TRBV28 and TRBJ2-3, the full variable domain reads DVKVTQSSRYLVKRTGEKVFLECVQDMDHENMFWYRQDPGLGLRLIYFSYDVKMKEKGDIPEGYSVSREKKERFSLILESASTNQTSMYLCASSTGGASTDTQYFGPGTRLTVL.

V gene TRBV5-6 combines with J gene TRBJ2-3; 15 bases match TRBD2. Trimming took 4 bases from V and 5 from J; bases not matched to a gene: 8. This CDR3 has 17 amino acids. The germline CDR1 and CDR2 sequences are SGHDT and YYEEEE. This CDR3 reads CASSPGTSGGSGDTQYF. As DNA, the CDR3 is TGTGCCAGCAGCCCCGGGACTAGCGGGGGGTCGGGAGATACGCAGTATTTT.

J is TRBJ1-4 and V is TRBV4-1, with 7 nucleotides matching TRBD1. The length of the CDR3 is 16 residues. Germline loops: CDR1 MGHRA, CDR2 YSYEKL. J was trimmed by 13 bases and V by 0 bases; bases with no gene match: 14. DNA for the CDR3: TGCGCCAGCAGCCAAGATTGGAACAGGGGCGCTTCGACACTGTTTTTT. This codes for CASSQDWNRGASTLFF.

This chain joins TRBV4-1 and TRBJ1-2; tentatively, D is TRBD1 (6 bases). With 4 bases removed from V and 0 bases from J, the gap between germline ends came to 12 bases. CDR3 length: 15 amino acids. Germline values: CDR1 MGHRA, CDR2 YSYEKL. The CDR3 loop reads CASSPRQVTNYGYTF. In nucleotides, the CDR3 is TGCGCCAGCAGCCCCCGACAGGTTACTAACTATGGCTACACCTTC.

The rearrangement uses TRBV6-5 and TRBJ1-1, with 10 bases lining up with TRBD1. The length of the CDR3 is 15 residues. V dropped 6 bases and J dropped 6; count of bases not matched to a gene: 10. CDR1 is MNHEY, CDR2 SVGAGI, per germline. CDR3 sequence reads: CASSGDRGLSAEAFF. The CDR3 DNA follows: TGTGCCAGCAGCGGCGACAGGGGGCTGTCTGCTGAAGCTTTCTTT.

J is TRBJ2-3 and V is TRBV28, with D tentatively TRBD1 (6 bases). V was clipped by 4 bases and J by 6 bases, with 20 bases between them. The CDR3 contains 16 residues. The germline V gene has CDR1 MDHEN and CDR2 SYDVKM. The chain's CDR3 is CASSSVDSQGWDTQYF. The CDR3 DNA is TGTGCCAGCAGTTCAGTGGACAGCCAAGGGTGGGATACGCAGTATTTT. Together with reference TRBV28 and TRBJ2-3, the CDR3 gives the full variable domain: DVKVTQSSRYLVKRTGEKVFLECVQDMDHENMFWYRQDPGLGLRLIYFSYDVKMKEKGDIPEGYSVSREKKERFSLILESASTNQTSMYLCASSSVDSQGWDTQYFGPGTRLTVL.

This clone was seen a single time. The chain carries TRBV2 and TRBJ1-2, with D possibly being TRBD1 (6 bases). The CDR3 has 14 residues. Germline CDR1 reads SNHLY; CDR2 reads FYNNEI. V was cut by 1 base and J by 4 bases, with 10 bases left in between. In DNA, the CDR3 is TGTGCCAGCAGTGAAGAACAGGGACCCTATGGCTACACCTTC. As protein: CASSEEQGPYGYTF.